A single sample is the source of the 15 T cell receptor beta chains below, sequenced in a study of graft-versus-host responses after intestinal transplantation (dated by TCRdb to 2020 to 2023). These receptors are not linked to any known antigen. Receptor libraries were prepared by the immunoSEQ multiplex PCR assay. The clones in this table, taken by TCRdb from immuneACCESS, are in-frame only. Not every clone is retained; where verified, under half of the shortfall comes from an unresolved V gene, and the cause of the rest is unknown. This sample gives fewer than 120,000 clones in total; approximately 92% of them show up just once. The top ten clones comprise roughly 0.5% of the sample. What this sample's time point label stands for: cells obtained before transplantation from donor or recipient. The sequencing used unstimulated CD8+ T cells sorted from spleen or lymph node cells, collected before intestinal transplant. The receptors were gathered from a human donor who received an intestinal transplant.

The chain has TRBV4-1 and TRBJ2-7; D is possibly TRBD2 (6 bases). The CDR3 extends over 13 amino acids. Germline V gene data show CDR1 as MGHRA and CDR2 as YSYEKL. Trimming left V 2 bases short and J 4 bases short, with 9 bases between. CDR3 loop: CASSQPGDYEQYF. The CDR3 bases are TGCGCCAGCAGCCAACCGGGGGATTACGAGCAGTACTTC.

This rearrangement joins TRBV13 to TRBJ2-1; 7 nucleotides align to TRBD1. CDR3 length equals 12 residues. Trimming at V came to 5 bases and at J to 10 bases, leaving 5 bases not matched to a gene. From germline, CDR1 is PRHDT and CDR2 FYEKMQ (reference sequence). As DNA, the CDR3 is TGTGCCAGCAGCCAGGGACAGATCGAGCAGTTCTTC. Encoded protein: CASSQGQIEQFF.

This chain connects TRBV5-4 to TRBJ2-1, with 9 bases that match TRBD2. Germline V lookup: CDR1 SGHNT, CDR2 YYREEE (reference sequence). The J segment lost 4 bases and the V segment lost 9 bases, leaving 8 bases of the junction unmatched. This CDR3 has 14 amino acids. The CDR3 DNA sequence: TGTGCCATCTCCTCCAGCGGGGGGTACAATGAGCAGTTCTTC. Encoded protein: CAISSSGGYNEQFF.

The chain is built from TRBV28 and TRBJ1-2; D uncertain. V shed 7 bases and J shed 5 bases, with 17 bases lying between them. This CDR3 region has 14 residues. Germline CDR1 reads MDHEN; CDR2 reads SYDVKM. The CDR3 protein is CASNSRRRGYGYTF. The CDR3 DNA follows: TGTGCCAGCAACTCACGGCGTCGAGGGTATGGCTACACCTTC.

The chain joins TRBV2 to TRBJ2-7; 9 nucleotides agree with TRBD2. The V and J ends lost 8 bases and 4 bases, in that order; junction bases with no gene match: 3. Germline CDR1 is SNHLY and CDR2 is FYNNEI. The CDR3 has 12 amino acids. CDR3 DNA: TGTGCCAGCTTGGGACTAGCTTACGAGCAGTACTTC. This sequence encodes CASLGLAYEQYF.

This chain joins TRBV27 and TRBJ1-1; D gene unclear. CDR1 and CDR2 from the germline V gene are MNHEY and SMNVEV (reference sequence). This CDR3 comprises 13 residues. The ends were cut back, 0 bases at V and 5 bases at J, with 7 bases in the middle. CDR3 nucleotides: TGTGCCAGCAGTTTATCAGGGAGGACTGAAGCTTTCTTT. Residues: CASSLSGRTEAFF.

The chain has TRBV27 and TRBJ2-6; the D is unclear. Germline values: CDR1 MNHEY, CDR2 SMNVEV (reference sequence). This CDR3 has 15 residues. The germline V and J ends were trimmed by 8 bases and 0 bases, with 11 bases remaining between them. The CDR3 here is CASSPSISGANVLTF. Here the CDR3 DNA reads TGTGCCAGCTCCCCGTCAATCTCTGGGGCCAACGTCCTGACTTTC.

This clone appeared once. The DNA of the CDR3 is TGCAGCGTTGAGCTTGGGTACACTGAAGCTTTCTTT. It is translated as CSVELGYTEAFF. The gene calls are TRBV29-1 and TRBJ1-1; D is unresolved. V was cut by 3 bases and J by 3 bases, with 8 bases left in between. Germline V gene lookup returns CDR1 SQVTM and CDR2 ANQGSEA. The CDR3 totals 12 residues.

The gene calls are TRBV7-9 and TRBJ1-2; the D is unclear. V was cut by 4 bases and J by 8 bases, with 14 bases left in between. This CDR3 spans 13 amino acids. The V gene's germline CDR1 is SEHNR and CDR2 FQNEAQ (reference sequence). The CDR3 region is CASSYGAGNGYTF. Here the CDR3 DNA reads TGTGCCAGCAGCTACGGTGCAGGCAACGGCTACACCTTC.

This clone occurred once. The chain has TRBV19 and TRBJ2-5, with TRBD1 matching 7 bases. CDR1 LNHDA and CDR2 SQIVND come from the germline V gene (reference sequence). CDR3 length: 13 amino acids. The J segment lost 11 bases and the V segment lost 5 bases, leaving 11 bases of the junction unmatched. For the CDR3, the DNA is TGTGCCAGTAGTTCGACAGGGACGCTGGGGCAGTACTTC. This codes for CASSSTGTLGQYF.

This clone has a handful of counts. The chain recombines TRBV7-9 with TRBJ2-2; D is undetermined. V was pared by 3 bases and J by 6 bases, with 2 bases between. The CDR3 runs to 11 residues. Germline V gene sequence: CDR1 SEHNR, CDR2 FQNEAQ (reference sequence). CDR3 nucleotides: TGTGCCAGCAGCTTCCCCGGGGAGCTGTTTTTT. This gives the protein CASSFPGELFF.

The chain recombines TRBV29-1 with TRBJ1-2, with D possibly TRBD1 on 5 matching bases. V lost 8 bases and J 3 bases, leaving 22 bases between the germline ends. The germline gives CDR1 SQVTM, CDR2 ANQGSEA. CDR3 length: 15 amino acids. The CDR3: CSIPTGGRGDYGYTF. Written as DNA, the CDR3 is TGCAGCATCCCCACGGGGGGTCGCGGGGACTATGGCTACACCTTC.

The V gene is TRBV6-4, the J gene TRBJ2-1; no definite D call. V dropped 3 bases and J dropped 5 bases, with 17 bases sitting between them. Germline CDR1 MRHNA, CDR2 SNTAGT. CDR3 length: 16 amino acids. The CDR3 region is CASSEPITAYHNEQFF. In nucleotides, the CDR3 is TGTGCCAGCAGTGAGCCCATTACCGCCTATCACAATGAGCAGTTCTTC.

The chain employs TRBV2 and TRBJ1-5, with D possibly TRBD1 on 5 matching bases. Germline loops: CDR1 SNHLY, CDR2 FYNNEI. V lost 4 bases and J 1 base, leaving 11 bases between the germline ends. The length of the CDR3 is 15 residues. This CDR3 is CASSVWGESNQPQHF. CDR3 nucleotide sequence: TGTGCCAGCAGTGTATGGGGGGAAAGCAATCAGCCCCAGCATTTT.

The chain recombines TRBV6-1 with TRBJ2-7, with D hard to call. V lost 5 bases to trimming and J lost 7 bases, with 15 bases between them. Germline CDR1 and CDR2: MNHNS and SASEGT. The CDR3 runs to 13 residues. DNA of the CDR3: TGTGCCAGCAGTTATTCATGGGCTTTGGAGCAGTACTTC. Its translation: CASSYSWALEQYF.